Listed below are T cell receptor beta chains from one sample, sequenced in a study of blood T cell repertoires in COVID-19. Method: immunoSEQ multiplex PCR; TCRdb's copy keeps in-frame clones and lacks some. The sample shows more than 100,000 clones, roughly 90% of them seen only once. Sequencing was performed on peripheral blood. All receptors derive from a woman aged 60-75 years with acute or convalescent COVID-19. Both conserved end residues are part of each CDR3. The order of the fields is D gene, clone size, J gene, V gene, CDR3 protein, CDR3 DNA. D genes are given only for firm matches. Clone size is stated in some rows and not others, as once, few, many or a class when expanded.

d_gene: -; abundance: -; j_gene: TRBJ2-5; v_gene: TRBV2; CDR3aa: CASSEGGRETQYF; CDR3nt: TGTGCCAGCAGTGAGGGGGGGCGAGAGACCCAGTACTTC
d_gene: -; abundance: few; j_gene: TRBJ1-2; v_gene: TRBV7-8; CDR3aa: CASSLRDNRQYGYTF; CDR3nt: TGTGCCAGCAGCTTACGGGACAACCGACAATATGGCTACACCTTC
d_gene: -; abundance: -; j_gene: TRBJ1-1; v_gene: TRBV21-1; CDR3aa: CASSKRGTGARKGPEAFF; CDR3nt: TGTGCCAGCAGCAAAAGGGGGACAGGGGCCCGCAAGGGCCCTGAAGCTTTCTTT
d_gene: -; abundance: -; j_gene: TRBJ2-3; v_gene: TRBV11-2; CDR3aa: CASSSNLRGSGTDTQYF; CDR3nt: TGTGCCAGCAGCTCCAACCTGCGGGGTAGCGGCACAGATACGCAGTATTTT
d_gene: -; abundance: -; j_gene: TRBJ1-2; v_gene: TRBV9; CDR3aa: CASSVDGRDYGYTF; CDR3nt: TGTGCCAGCAGCGTAGACGGGCGGGACTATGGCTACACCTTC
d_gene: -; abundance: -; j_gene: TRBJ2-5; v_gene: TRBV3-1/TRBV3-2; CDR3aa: CASSQVLGGQNF; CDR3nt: TGTGCCAGCAGCCAAGTTTTGGGCGGACAAAACTTC
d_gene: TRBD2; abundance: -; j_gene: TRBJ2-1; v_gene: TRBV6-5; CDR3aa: CASSGAGDPYNEQFF; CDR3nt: TGTGCCAGCAGCGGAGCGGGAGACCCTTACAATGAGCAGTTCTTC
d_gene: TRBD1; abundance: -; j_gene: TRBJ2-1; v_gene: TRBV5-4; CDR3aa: CASSFGTGEGEQFF; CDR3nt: TGTGCCAGCAGCTTCGGGACAGGGGAAGGGGAGCAGTTCTTC
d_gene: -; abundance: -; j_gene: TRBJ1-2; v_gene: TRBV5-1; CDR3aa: CASSLEAVDYGYTF; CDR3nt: TGCGCCAGCAGCTTGGAGGCGGTGGACTATGGCTACACCTTC
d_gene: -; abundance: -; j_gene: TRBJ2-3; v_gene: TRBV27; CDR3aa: CASSWGVADTQYF; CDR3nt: TGTGCCAGCAGTTGGGGCGTCGCAGATACGCAGTATTTT
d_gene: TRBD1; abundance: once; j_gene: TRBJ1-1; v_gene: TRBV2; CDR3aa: CASSRTGGTEAFF; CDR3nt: TGTGCCAGCAGCAGGACAGGGGGCACTGAAGCTTTCTTT
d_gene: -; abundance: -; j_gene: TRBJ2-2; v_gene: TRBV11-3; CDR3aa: CASSSGQLSFTGELFF; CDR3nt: TGTGCCAGCAGCTCCGGACAGCTTAGCTTCACCGGGGAGCTGTTTTTT
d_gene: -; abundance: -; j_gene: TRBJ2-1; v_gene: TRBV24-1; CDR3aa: CATSGSSYNEQFF; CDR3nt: TGTGCCACCAGCGGGAGCTCCTACAATGAGCAGTTCTTC
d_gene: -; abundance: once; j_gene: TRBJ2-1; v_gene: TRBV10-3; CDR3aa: CAISELSWAQGNEQFF; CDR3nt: TGTGCCATCAGTGAACTGAGCTGGGCCCAGGGCAATGAGCAGTTCTTC
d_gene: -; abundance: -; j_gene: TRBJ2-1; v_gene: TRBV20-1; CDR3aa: CSSRVNEQFF; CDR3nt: TGCAGTTCCCGTGTCAATGAGCAGTTCTTC
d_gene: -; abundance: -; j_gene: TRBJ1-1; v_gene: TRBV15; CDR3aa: CATSRYGTPEAFF; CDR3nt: TGTGCCACCAGCAGATACGGGACTCCAGAAGCTTTCTTT
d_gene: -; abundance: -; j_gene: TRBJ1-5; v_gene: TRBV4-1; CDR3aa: CASSQDPGASYQPQHF; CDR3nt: TGCGCCAGCAGCCAAGATCCGGGAGCTTCTTATCAGCCCCAGCATTTT
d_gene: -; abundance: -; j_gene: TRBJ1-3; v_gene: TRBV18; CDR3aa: CASSPRAVPQSSGNTIYF; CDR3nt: TGTGCCAGCTCACCACGAGCAGTCCCACAGAGCTCTGGAAACACCATATATTTT
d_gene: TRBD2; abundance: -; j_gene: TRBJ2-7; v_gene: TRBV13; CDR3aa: CASSLERYSGSSYEQYF; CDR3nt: TGTGCCAGCAGCTTAGAAAGGTACAGCGGGAGCTCCTACGAGCAGTACTTC
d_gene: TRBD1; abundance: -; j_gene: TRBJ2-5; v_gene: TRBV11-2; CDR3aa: CASSPNRGYQETQYF; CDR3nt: TGTGCCAGCAGCCCCAACAGGGGGTACCAAGAGACCCAGTACTTC
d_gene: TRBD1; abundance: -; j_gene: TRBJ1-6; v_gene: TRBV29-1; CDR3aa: CSVRTGSSYNSPLHF; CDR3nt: TGCAGCGTCCGGACAGGTAGCTCCTATAATTCACCCCTCCACTTT
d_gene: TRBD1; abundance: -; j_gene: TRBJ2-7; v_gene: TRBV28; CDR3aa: CAIGWRTGERQYF; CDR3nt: TGTGCCATCGGGTGGAGGACAGGGGAGAGGCAGTACTTC
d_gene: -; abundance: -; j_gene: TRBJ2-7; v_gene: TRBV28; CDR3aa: CASSTQGPKYF; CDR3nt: TGTGCCAGCAGTACTCAGGGTCCTAAGTACTTC
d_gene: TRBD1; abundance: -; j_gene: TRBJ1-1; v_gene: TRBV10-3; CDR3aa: CAISPTGVEAFF; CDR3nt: TGTGCCATCAGTCCGACAGGGGTAGAAGCTTTCTTT
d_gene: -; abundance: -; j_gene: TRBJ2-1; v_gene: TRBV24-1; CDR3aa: CATSDPTGNQYNEQFF; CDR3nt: TGTGCCACCAGTGATCCTACAGGGAACCAGTACAATGAGCAGTTCTTC
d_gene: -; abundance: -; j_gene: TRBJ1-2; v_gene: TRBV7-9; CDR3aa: CASSFGGFYGYTF; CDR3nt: TGTGCCAGCAGCTTTGGGGGCTTCTATGGCTACACCTTC
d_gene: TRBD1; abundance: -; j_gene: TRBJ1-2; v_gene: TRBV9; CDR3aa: CASSPRQGINYGYTF; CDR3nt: TGTGCCAGCAGCCCCCGACAGGGGATAAACTATGGCTACACCTTC
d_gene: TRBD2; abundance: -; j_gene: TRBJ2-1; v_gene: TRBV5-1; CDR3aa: CASSPSVGGRWGNEQFF; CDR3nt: TGCGCCAGCAGCCCCTCGGTTGGCGGGAGGTGGGGCAATGAGCAGTTCTTC
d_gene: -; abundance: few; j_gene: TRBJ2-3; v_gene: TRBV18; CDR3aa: CASSLNQGSTDTQYF; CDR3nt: TGTGCCAGCTCCTTAAATCAGGGGTCCACAGATACGCAGTATTTT
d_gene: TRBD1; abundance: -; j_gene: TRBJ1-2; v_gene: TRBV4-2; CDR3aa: CASSQEGVGGPYGYTF; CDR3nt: TGTGCCAGCAGCCAAGAGGGTGTAGGGGGCCCCTATGGCTACACCTTC
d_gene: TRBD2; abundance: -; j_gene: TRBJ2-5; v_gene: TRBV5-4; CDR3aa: CASSFTSDQETQYF; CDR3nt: TGTGCCAGCAGCTTTACTAGCGACCAAGAGACCCAGTACTTC
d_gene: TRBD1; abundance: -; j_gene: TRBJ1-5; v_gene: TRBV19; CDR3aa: CASEDRRGPTLAQHF; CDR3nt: TGTGCCAGTGAGGACAGGCGAGGACCCACACTCGCCCAGCATTTT
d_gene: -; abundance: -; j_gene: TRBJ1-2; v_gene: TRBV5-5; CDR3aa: CASSLGTGSYYGYTF; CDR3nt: TGTGCCAGCAGCCTGGGAACAGGATCTTACTATGGCTACACCTTC
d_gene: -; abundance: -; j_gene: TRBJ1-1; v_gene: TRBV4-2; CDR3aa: CASSQAVQVVMVNTEAFF; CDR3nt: TGTGCCAGCAGCCAAGCAGTACAGGTTGTTATGGTGAACACTGAAGCTTTCTTT
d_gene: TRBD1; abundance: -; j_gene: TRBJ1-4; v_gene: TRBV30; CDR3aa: CAWSPWDRAGEKLFF; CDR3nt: TGTGCCTGGAGTCCTTGGGACAGGGCTGGTGAAAAACTGTTTTTT
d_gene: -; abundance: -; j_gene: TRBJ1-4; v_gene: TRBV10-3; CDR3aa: CAISDPGHGLFF; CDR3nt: TGTGCCATCAGTGATCCGGGACATGGACTGTTTTTT
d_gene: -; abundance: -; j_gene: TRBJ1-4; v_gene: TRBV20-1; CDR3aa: CSARVVEKLFF; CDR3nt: TGCAGTGCTAGAGTAGTGGAAAAACTGTTTTTT
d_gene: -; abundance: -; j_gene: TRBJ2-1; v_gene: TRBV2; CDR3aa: CASSAAGRSDNEQFF; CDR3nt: TGTGCCAGCAGTGCGGCGGGAAGGTCTGACAATGAGCAGTTCTTC
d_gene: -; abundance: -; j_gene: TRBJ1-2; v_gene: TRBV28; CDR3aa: CASSYRDGYTF; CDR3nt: TGTGCCAGCAGTTACAGGGATGGCTACACCTTC
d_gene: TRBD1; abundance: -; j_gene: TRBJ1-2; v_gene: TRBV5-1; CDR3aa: CASSLGGQGLWGYTF; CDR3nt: TGCGCCAGCAGCTTGGGGGGACAGGGACTTTGGGGCTACACCTTC
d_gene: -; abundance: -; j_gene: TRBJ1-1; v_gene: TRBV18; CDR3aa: CASSPRTVAEAFF; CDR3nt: TGTGCCAGCTCACCCCGGACAGTCGCTGAAGCTTTCTTT
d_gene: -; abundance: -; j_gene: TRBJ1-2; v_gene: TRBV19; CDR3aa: CASTPGGPNYGYTF; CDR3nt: TGTGCCAGTACCCCGGGGGGGCCTAACTATGGCTACACCTTC
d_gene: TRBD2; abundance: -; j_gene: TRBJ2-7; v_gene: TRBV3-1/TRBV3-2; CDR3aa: CASSQGTSTNVEQYF; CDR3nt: TGTGCCAGCAGCCAAGGGACTAGCACCAACGTCGAGCAGTACTTC
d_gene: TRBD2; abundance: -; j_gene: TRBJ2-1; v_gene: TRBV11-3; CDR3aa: CASSTPVGGLAGYNEQFF; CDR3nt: TGTGCCAGCAGCACCCCCGTGGGGGGACTAGCGGGGTACAATGAGCAGTTCTTC
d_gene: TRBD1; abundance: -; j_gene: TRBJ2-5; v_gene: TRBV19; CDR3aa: CASARDRGYQETQYF; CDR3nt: TGTGCCAGTGCCCGGGACAGGGGGTACCAAGAGACCCAGTACTTC
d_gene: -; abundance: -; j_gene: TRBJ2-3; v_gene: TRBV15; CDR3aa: CATSSRGLTDTQYF; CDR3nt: TGTGCCACCAGCAGTCGAGGCCTCACAGATACGCAGTATTTT
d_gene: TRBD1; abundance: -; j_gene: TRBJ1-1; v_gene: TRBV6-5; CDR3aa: CASSYLRQGSTEAFF; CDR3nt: TGTGCCAGCAGTTACCTCAGACAGGGTAGCACTGAAGCTTTCTTT
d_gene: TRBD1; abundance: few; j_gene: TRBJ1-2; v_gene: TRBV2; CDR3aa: CASVKDRDFGYTF; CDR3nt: TGTGCCAGCGTAAAGGACAGGGATTTCGGCTACACCTTC
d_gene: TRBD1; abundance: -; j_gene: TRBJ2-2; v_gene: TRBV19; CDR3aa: CASTRDPRTGVRGGELFF; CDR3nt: TGTGCCAGTACCCGAGACCCCAGGACAGGGGTACGTGGCGGGGAGCTGTTTTTT
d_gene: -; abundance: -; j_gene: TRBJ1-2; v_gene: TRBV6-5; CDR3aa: CASRTGHNAGYGYTF; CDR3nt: TGTGCCAGCAGGACGGGGCACAATGCGGGGTATGGCTACACCTTC
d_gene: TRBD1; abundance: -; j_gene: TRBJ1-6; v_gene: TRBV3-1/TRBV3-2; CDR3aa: CASSRQGSSSPLHF; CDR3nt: TGTGCCAGCAGCCGACAGGGCTCATCCTCACCCCTCCACTTT
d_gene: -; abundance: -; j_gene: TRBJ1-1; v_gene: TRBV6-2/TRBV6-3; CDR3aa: CASSRTVNTEAFF; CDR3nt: TGTGCCAGCAGCCGGACAGTGAACACTGAAGCTTTCTTT